These T cell receptor beta chains were read from a single sample in a study of blood T cell repertoires in COVID-19. The assay was immunoSEQ multiplex PCR, and TCRdb's table has in-frame clones only and misses some. This repertoire shows under 150,000 clones, over 65% found once; its top ten account for less than 9.5%. Sequences were obtained from peripheral blood. Source of these receptors: a woman aged 35 to 49 with acute or convalescent COVID-19. The CDR3 runs from the conserved cysteine through the conserved F or W. D genes are given only for firm matches. For some rows the clone size is stated as once, few or many, or as a class when expanded; others skip it.

clone size	CDR3 length	D gene	V gene	J gene	CDR3 protein	CDR3 DNA
-	17	TRBD1	TRBV19	TRBJ2-2	CASSITPGQKNTGELFF	TGTGCCAGTAGTATAACACCGGGACAGAAAAACACCGGGGAGCTGTTTTTT
-	15	-	TRBV5-1	TRBJ2-7	CASSLAGAVTYEQYF	TGCGCCAGCAGCTTGGCAGGGGCGGTAACCTACGAGCAGTACTTC
-	14	-	TRBV5-6	TRBJ2-7	CASSLHVTADEQYF	TGTGCCAGCAGCTTACACGTAACTGCGGACGAGCAGTACTTC
-	17	TRBD1	TRBV9	TRBJ2-1	CASSFRTGGGAHNEQFF	TGTGCCAGCAGCTTCAGGACAGGGGGCGGTGCCCACAATGAGCAGTTCTTC
-	14	-	TRBV7-2	TRBJ2-3	CASSLSREQNTQYF	TGTGCCAGCAGCTTATCCAGGGAACAGAATACGCAGTATTTT
once	13	TRBD1	TRBV6-5	TRBJ1-1	CASSYGDRVEAFF	TGTGCCAGCAGTTACGGGGACAGGGTAGAAGCTTTCTTT
-	16	-	TRBV4-2	TRBJ1-2	CASSQGMPGGGYGYTF	TGTGCCAGCAGCCAAGGTATGCCCGGCGGGGGCTATGGCTACACCTTC
-	15	TRBD2	TRBV5-4	TRBJ2-5	CASSLAGALQETQYF	TGTGCCAGCAGCTTAGCGGGGGCCCTCCAAGAGACCCAGTACTTC
-	15	-	TRBV7-9	TRBJ2-7	CASSTGERRPYEQYF	TGTGCCAGCAGCACCGGGGAGCGGAGACCCTACGAGCAGTACTTC
few	14	-	TRBV5-1	TRBJ2-7	CASSFRTATYEQYF	TGCGCCAGCAGCTTTAGGACAGCAACCTACGAGCAGTACTTC
-	14	-	TRBV7-9	TRBJ1-5	CASSLWTENQPQHF	TGTGCCAGCAGCTTATGGACAGAGAATCAGCCCCAGCATTTT
once	15	TRBD1	TRBV4-1	TRBJ2-7	CASSLGTGYAYEQYF	TGCGCCAGCAGCCTTGGGACAGGTTACGCCTACGAGCAGTACTTC
-	14	TRBD1	TRBV12-5	TRBJ2-2	CASSGTGNTGELFF	TGTGCTAGTTCCGGGACAGGGAACACCGGGGAGCTGTTTTTT
-	14	-	TRBV9	TRBJ1-1	CASSVRDMSTEAFF	TGTGCCAGCAGCGTCCGGGACATGTCCACTGAAGCTTTCTTT
-	13	-	TRBV15	TRBJ2-2	CATSRDRGYGLFF	TGTGCCACCAGCAGAGATCGAGGGTATGGGCTGTTTTTT
once	17	TRBD2	TRBV15	TRBJ2-2	CATSSPFPGGVTGELFF	TGTGCCACCAGCAGTCCCTTCCCCGGGGGGGTTACCGGGGAGCTGTTTTTT
-	13	-	TRBV6-5	TRBJ1-1	CASSLQGNTEAFF	TGTGCCAGCAGTCTTCAGGGGAACACTGAAGCTTTCTTT
-	16	TRBD2	TRBV24-1	TRBJ2-5	CATSDGSSGGAETQYF	TGTGCCACCAGTGATGGATCTAGCGGGGGGGCTGAGACCCAGTACTTC
-	14	TRBD1	TRBV3-1/TRBV3-2	TRBJ1-2	CASSRGQANYGYTF	TGTGCCAGCAGCAGGGGACAGGCTAACTATGGCTACACCTTC
-	13	-	TRBV7-8	TRBJ2-7	CASSLGGLYEQYF	TGTGCCAGCAGCTTGGGCGGACTATACGAGCAGTACTTC
-	15	-	TRBV6-5	TRBJ2-3	CASSNPGRGTDTQYF	TGTGCCAGCAGTAATCCGGGTCGGGGCACAGATACGCAGTATTTT
-	14	TRBD1	TRBV7-6	TRBJ1-1	CASSPQGGNTEAFF	TGTGCCAGCAGCCCTCAGGGGGGGAACACTGAAGCTTTCTTT
few	16	-	TRBV5-1	TRBJ1-3	CASSLNPRGTGNTIYF	TGCGCCAGCAGCTTGAATCCCCGGGGAACAGGAAACACCATATATTTT
few	15	TRBD2	TRBV4-1	TRBJ2-1	CASSLVLRGDNEQFF	TGCGCCAGCAGCCTAGTCCTGCGGGGGGACAATGAGCAGTTCTTC
-	14	-	TRBV24-1	TRBJ1-2	CATSDLARVSDYTF	TGTGCCACCAGTGATTTGGCCAGGGTATCAGACTACACCTTC
-	14	-	TRBV5-1	TRBJ1-3	CASSLDLTGNTIYF	TGCGCCAGCAGCTTGGACTTAACTGGAAACACCATATATTTT
once	15	-	TRBV7-2	TRBJ1-2	CASSLGVQGGYGYTF	TGTGCCAGCAGCCTTGGTGTGCAGGGAGGGTATGGCTACACCTTC
-	18	-	TRBV21-1	TRBJ1-2	CASSKEPGTGRTSYGYTF	TGTGCCAGCAGCAAAGAGCCAGGGACAGGGCGAACTAGCTATGGCTACACCTTC
-	14	-	TRBV6-5	TRBJ1-6	CASTPSRADSPLHF	TGTGCCAGCACCCCCTCCAGGGCCGATTCACCCCTCCACTTT
-	12	-	TRBV21-1	TRBJ1-2	CASSKARRAYTF	TGTGCCAGCAGCAAAGCGCGGAGGGCCTACACCTTC
-	14	TRBD1	TRBV5-1	TRBJ2-3	CASSLDRGEDTQYF	TGCGCCAGCAGCCTGGACAGGGGGGAAGATACGCAGTATTTT
-	11	-	TRBV3-1/TRBV3-2	TRBJ1-3	CASEQGNTIYF	TGTGCCAGCGAACAGGGTAACACCATATATTTT
-	16	TRBD1	TRBV19	TRBJ1-1	CASSIFKQGGYTEAFF	TGTGCCAGTAGTATCTTTAAACAGGGGGGATACACTGAAGCTTTCTTT
-	15	-	TRBV4-1	TRBJ1-4	CASSQEQGGEEKLFF	TGCGCCAGCAGCCAAGAGCAGGGCGGAGAAGAAAAACTGTTTTTT
few	11	-	TRBV6-5	TRBJ1-1	CASSRGSEAFF	TGTGCCAGCAGCCGCGGTTCTGAAGCTTTCTTT
-	14	-	TRBV6-5	TRBJ1-1	CASSSLGQNTEAFF	TGTGCCAGCAGTTCCCTGGGACAGAACACTGAAGCTTTCTTT
-	15	-	TRBV7-2	TRBJ1-1	CASSLGGTPNTEAFF	TGTGCCAGCAGCCTCGGTGGGACACCGAACACTGAAGCTTTCTTT
once	18	-	TRBV5-6	TRBJ1-6	CASSSPRSGHSYNSPLHF	TGTGCCAGCAGCTCCCCTAGGAGCGGGCATTCCTATAATTCACCCCTCCACTTT
-	13	-	TRBV12-3/TRBV12-4	TRBJ1-1	CASSVIGETEAFF	TGTGCCAGCAGTGTCATCGGGGAAACTGAAGCTTTCTTT
-	16	-	TRBV25-1	TRBJ1-2	CASSDPSYKGNYGYTF	TGTGCCAGCAGTGACCCCTCGTATAAGGGGAACTATGGCTACACCTTC
-	15	-	TRBV3-1/TRBV3-2	TRBJ2-5	CASSQDGGPRETQYF	TGTGCCAGCAGCCAAGACGGGGGTCCCCGGGAGACCCAGTACTTC
-	14	-	TRBV16	TRBJ2-7	CASSQRAGDYEQYF	TGTGCCAGCAGCCAACGGGCAGGGGACTACGAGCAGTACTTC
few	14	-	TRBV19	TRBJ2-3	CASSRQASTDTQYF	TGTGCCAGTAGTCGACAGGCTAGCACAGATACGCAGTATTTT
-	14	TRBD1	TRBV3-1/TRBV3-2	TRBJ1-2	CASFRTGANYGYTF	TGTGCCAGCTTTAGGACAGGGGCTAACTATGGCTACACCTTC
-	14	TRBD1	TRBV27	TRBJ2-7	CASSRTGASSEQYF	TGTGCCAGCAGTCGGACAGGGGCTAGTAGCGAGCAGTACTTC
-	16	TRBD1	TRBV6-1	TRBJ1-1	CASSELPGQGNTEAFF	TGTGCCAGCAGTGAACTACCGGGACAGGGTAACACTGAAGCTTTCTTT
-	13	TRBD1	TRBV19	TRBJ2-2	CASSYRGTGELFF	TGTGCCAGTAGTTACAGGGGCACCGGGGAGCTGTTTTTT
-	19	TRBD1	TRBV18	TRBJ2-6	CASSAGQGAISSGANVLTF	TGTGCCAGCTCAGCGGGACAGGGGGCAATAAGCTCTGGGGCCAACGTCCTGACTTTC
-	13	-	TRBV30	TRBJ2-7	CAWSAPDRYEQYF	TGTGCCTGGAGTGCCCCCGACAGGTACGAGCAGTACTTC
-	14	TRBD1	TRBV7-8	TRBJ1-5	CASSFTGVPQPQHF	TGTGCCAGCAGCTTTACAGGGGTTCCGCAGCCCCAGCATTTT
-	15	TRBD1	TRBV6-5	TRBJ1-2	CASSAGTGFNYGYTF	TGTGCCAGCTCCGCCGGGACAGGCTTTAACTATGGCTACACCTTC
-	13	TRBD2	TRBV7-3	TRBJ2-7	CASSFSGYGEQYF	TGTGCCAGCAGCTTTAGCGGGTACGGCGAGCAGTACTTC
-	17	-	TRBV18	TRBJ1-5	CASSPVREGLIGQPQHF	TGTGCCAGCTCACCGGTTCGAGAGGGCCTAATTGGTCAGCCCCAGCATTTT